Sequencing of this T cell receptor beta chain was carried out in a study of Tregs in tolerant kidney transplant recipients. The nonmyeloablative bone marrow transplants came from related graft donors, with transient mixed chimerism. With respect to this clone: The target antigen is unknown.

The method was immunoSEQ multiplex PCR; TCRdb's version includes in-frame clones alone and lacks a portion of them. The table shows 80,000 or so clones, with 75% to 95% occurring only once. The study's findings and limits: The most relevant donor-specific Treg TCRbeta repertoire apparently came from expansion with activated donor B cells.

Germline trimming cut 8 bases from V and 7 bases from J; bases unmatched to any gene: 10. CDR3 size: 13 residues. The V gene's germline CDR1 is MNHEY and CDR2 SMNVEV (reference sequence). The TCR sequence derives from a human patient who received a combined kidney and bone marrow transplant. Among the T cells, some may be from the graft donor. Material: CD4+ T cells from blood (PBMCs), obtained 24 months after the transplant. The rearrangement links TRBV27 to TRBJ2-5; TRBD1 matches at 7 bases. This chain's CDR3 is CASVTRGLLTQYF. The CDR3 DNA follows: TGTGCCAGCGTCACCAGGGGGTTGTTGACCCAGTACTTC.